This T cell receptor beta chain was documented in a study of CD8 T cells in Susac syndrome. After extraction with the RNeasy kit, about 0.5 to 1 ug of the RNA was reverse transcribed using random hexamers. From the immunoSEQ multiplex PCR reads, TCRdb called clonotypes with MiXCR, one entry per CDR3 protein. The repertoire holds roughly 200,000 distinct CDR3 sequences, with more than 90% as singletons. The clonotype comes from a human donor with multiple sclerosis. Specimen: CD4+ T cells from PBMCs.

CDR3: CAWRADSNTGELFF. DNA for the CDR3: TGTGCCTGGCGGGCAGATTCGAACACCGGGGAGCTGTTTTTT. This chain joins TRBV30 and TRBJ2-2; D not certain. Germline V gene data show CDR1 as GTSNPN and CDR2 as SVGIG (reference sequence). Trimming left V 5 bases short and J 0 bases short, with 10 bases between. The CDR3 consists of 14 residues.